This TCR beta chain was sequenced during a study of long-term antiretroviral therapy in people with HIV (dated by TCRdb to between 2021 and 2023). Background for the entire study: The earliest samples were collected roughly a decade before the 2015 WHO recommendation for immediate ART, at a time when ART was usually postponed until CD4 counts fell. Whether ART initiation and durable HIV suppression were associated with changes in peripheral blood TRB repertoire composition and diversity was tested in a retrospective serial study. From some 30 adults with confirmed HIV infection, the cohort provided some 200 cryopreserved PBMC samples, gathered serially across a mean of about 6 years (range 1-12). About 40% of the roughly 30 participants with HIV were female. Test extractions of a monoclonal T-cell line alongside 33 polyclonal samples showed no cross-contamination during QIAcube processing.

The immunoSEQ hsTCRB v3.0 assay was used at survey level resolution to sequence the TRB variable region. TRB sequencing targeted a depth of about 40,000-55,000 T-cell genomes per sample. An Illumina MiSeq with a v3 150-cycle kit was used to sequence the pooled TRB libraries. Per the source publication's procedure: Repertoire analysis was performed in R inside a reproducible Nextflow workflow that covered QC, data transformation and analysis. LymphoSeq2, an R package for exploring AIRR-Seq data, was used to implement custom analyses. A few samples that yielded fewer than 5000 total TRB sequences were excluded, so that around 190 HIV repertoires were analyzed. Among the roughly 190 retained HIV repertoires, approximately 57 were collected before ART initiation and 129 were collected after ART initiation. Each repertoire was downsampled to 5000 TRB nucleotide sequences, and summary statistics were averaged across 100 downsampling iterations. TRB sequences were retained for analysis only if CDR3 regions of at least seven amino acids were present. Two measures captured diversity: a Shannon entropy-derived clonality score and the Gini coefficient. Repertoire networks linked the top 5000 CDR3 amino acid sequences whenever two sequences differed by an edit distance of one. Antigen specificity groups and MHC restriction were predicted for TRB CDR3 amino acid sequences with GLIPH2. CDR3 amino acid sequences were matched against VDJdb and McPAS-TCR to flag known CMV, EBV, HIV or tissue antigen associations. Pre-ART, post-ART and control groups were compared with Wilcoxon signed-rank tests and Holm-Bonferroni correction. As stored in TCRdb, this immuneACCESS dataset retains in-frame rearrangements with V and J assigned. A fraction of the clones does not appear; measured against another copy, unresolved V genes explain less than half of the discrepancy, and the remainder lacks a known reason. That table is the source of V, J and clone size, and D and trimming were worked out from the DNA. For this sample the table gives 20,000 to 25,000 clones, of which about 80% were detected only once. 15% to 20% of the sample is taken by the ten largest.

The CDR3 runs 15 amino acids, cysteine and phenylalanine included. Only the CDR3 region is kept as DNA, spanning 45 bases read in frame from base 1. Cut back by 3 bases and 7 bases, the V and J ends lie 16 bases apart. Sequences LNHDA (CDR1) and SQIVND (CDR2) are obtained from the germline V gene (reference sequence). The full study reports these points: Because pre-ART samples had limited cell numbers, unsorted PBMC were profiled rather than sorted CD4+ and CD8+ T cells. A significant increase in TRB diversity was found to be associated with ART initiation, although TRB diversity was observed to remain significantly below that of transplant donor controls even after long-term ART. Since PBMC availability was limited, sequencing covered only the TCR beta chain, with no alpha chain pairing. Narrower CDR3 length ranges were observed in HIV repertoires than in controls, and an antigen-experienced repertoire with only a slight naive shift after ART was suggested by the network structure. No data were available on ART adherence, viral resistance or therapy changes, limiting inferences about post-ART repertoire changes. The samples were dated from about 2003 to 2017, and the ART regimens that were used may be less effective than current ART regimens. At every time point, the repertoire was dominated by expanded TRB clones first identified before ART initiation, although this dominance fluctuated and, in many PLHIV, declined after ART.

Comments on this clone: Its antigen has not been determined. Base qualities are missing; no much larger clone stands one base away.

To be included, a participant needed at least one PBMC sample from before ART initiation plus at least two post-ART samples. All participants with HIV were treated in the United States of America. Before DNA extraction, cryopreserved samples of about 0.9-10 million PBMC were thawed and then washed. At the time of the earliest PBMC sample for each participant with HIV, ages ranged from roughly 23 to 60 years. Per participant, PBMC samples came from 1-4 timepoints prior to ART initiation and 2-8 timepoints following ART initiation, for a median of 7 samples. Serial HIV viral load, CD4+ T-cell count, ART history and demographic data were obtained for every participant. A Qiagen kit on a QIAcube was used to extract genomic DNA from unsorted PBMC, with samples processed in batches of 12.

Recombination linked TRBV19 to TRBJ2-1; the D gene is perhaps TRBD1 or TRBD2, as each covers 6 bases. The sample consisted of unsorted PBMCs, taken 0.5 years before starting antiretroviral therapy. The TCR was taken from a man aged 35 to 55 with HIV. The sequenced DNA is TGTGCCAGTAGTATCCTTAGGGGGACTGGGAATGAGCAGTTCTTC. This codes for CASSILRGTGNEQFF. Here the CDR3 is joined to the reference TRBV19 and TRBJ2-1 genes, and the full variable domain is: DGGITQSPKYLFRKEGQNVTLSCEQNLNHDAMYWYRQDPGQGLRLIYYSQIVNDFQKGDIAEGYSVSREKKESFPLTVTSAQKNPTAFYLCASSILRGTGNEQFFGPGTRLTVL.